This TCR beta chain derives from a study of CD8 T cells in ankylosing spondylitis. Study findings and constraints: Earlier authors reported some of these motif variants in reactive arthritis synovial fluid and blood. Matched synovial fluid from ankylosing spondylitis patients was reported to be enriched for disease-linked clones.

This clonotype showed up just a few times. Its antigen is unknown. V lost 3 bases and J 3 bases, leaving 5 bases between the germline ends. CDR1 MDHEN and CDR2 SYDVKM come from the germline V gene. CDR3 size: 12 residues. Quantitative 5'-RACE was performed with molecular barcodes, and it yielded the TCR beta libraries. TCRdb re-called the 5' RACE reads with MiXCR, one entry per CDR3 protein. The profile covers around 39,000 distinct CDR3 sequences, with roughly 12% appearing a single time and approximately 31% taken by the ten largest. The chain combines TRBV28 with TRBJ1-1; D is uncertain. Sequencing used synovial fluid, either unsorted or a sorted T cell fraction (not recorded which). The clonotype originates from a male donor with ankylosing spondylitis. CDR3 residues: CASSFWYTEAFF. In DNA, the CDR3 is TGTGCCAGCAGTTTCTGGTACACTGAAGCTTTCTTT.